This passage covers 9 T cell receptor beta chains from one sample sequenced in a study of ipilimumab plus nivolumab after autologous stem cell transplantation. Libraries were prepared by immunoSEQ multiplex PCR; TCRdb keeps only in-frame clonotypes and omits some of them. This table has about 17,000 clones, around four fifths appearing once. Sequencing used PBMCs, obtained in a trial of ipilimumab plus nivolumab as post-transplant consolidation. The receptors derive from a male donor with diffuse large B-cell lymphoma.

V usage is TRBV2 and J usage is TRBJ2-1; 7 bases are shared with TRBD2. Trimming took 4 bases from V and 5 from J; bases not matched to a gene: 5. This CDR3 is built from 14 residues. Germline assignment: CDR1 SNHLY and CDR2 FYNNEI. In DNA form, the CDR3 reads TGTGCCAGCAGTGTTGGCGGGGGAGACAATGAGCAGTTCTTC. It codes for CASSVGGGDNEQFF.

In DNA, the CDR3 is TGTGCCAGCAGTTTAAAGCGGGGGAGGGAGACCCAGTACTTC. It translates to CASSLKRGRETQYF. The chain couples TRBV6-5 to TRBJ2-5, with 8 bases matching TRBD2. The germline CDR1 and CDR2 sequences are MNHEY and SVGAGI. The CDR3 sequence is 14 residues long. V was clipped by 4 bases and J by 5 bases; unmatched bases: 6.

The J gene is TRBJ2-7, the V gene TRBV13, with 10 bases matching TRBD2. CDR3 length: 16 residues. V gave up 5 bases and J gave up 3 bases; unmatched junction bases: 10. Germline CDR1 PRHDT, CDR2 FYEKMQ (reference sequence). CDR3 DNA: TGTGCCAGCAGCCTGGGAAGCGGGGGGGCTTTCTACGAGCAGTACTTC. Translation: CASSLGSGGAFYEQYF. The entire variable domain, with the rest obtained from reference TRBV13 and TRBJ2-7, is as follows: AAGVIQSPRHLIKEKRETATLKCYPIPRHDTVYWYQQGPGQDPQFLISFYEKMQSDKGSIPDRFSAQQFSDYHSELNMSSLELGDSALYFCASSLGSGGAFYEQYFGPGTRLTVT.

The CDR3 sequence is CASSPQGRATEAFF. CDR3 DNA: TGTGCCAGCAGCCCACAGGGGCGGGCCACTGAAGCTTTCTTT. J is TRBJ1-1 and V is TRBV27; TRBD1 matches at 7 bases. The V segment lost 6 bases and the J segment 4 bases; nucleotides outside the gene matches: 8. CDR1 MNHEY and CDR2 SMNVEV come from the germline V gene (reference sequence). The CDR3 loop spans 14 amino acids.

The rearrangement uses TRBV5-4 and TRBJ2-5; D remains unclear. V was cut by 0 bases and J by 2 bases, with 11 bases left in between. The V gene's germline CDR1 is SGHNT and CDR2 YYREEE (reference sequence). CDR3 length: 15 amino acids. The CDR3 sequence is CASSLGVVAQETQYF. In DNA, the CDR3 is TGTGCCAGCAGCTTGGGCGTCGTAGCTCAAGAGACCCAGTACTTC. The full variable domain, in which reference TRBV5-4 and TRBJ2-5 provide the parts outside the CDR3, is ETGVTQSPTHLIKTRGQQVTLRCSSQSGHNTVSWYQQALGQGPQFIFQYYREEENGRGNFPPRFSGLQFPNYSSELNVNALELDDSALYLCASSLGVVAQETQYFGPGTRLLVL.

The V and J genes are TRBV11-2 and TRBJ2-7; weak D call: TRBD1 (5 bases). CDR3 length equals 14 residues. V was shortened by 4 bases and J by 7 bases, with 17 bases between the two germline ends. The germline V gene has CDR1 SGHAT and CDR2 FQNNGV. The CDR3 sequence: CASSSLRWQGEQYF. CDR3 DNA sequence: TGTGCCAGCAGCTCCCTCAGATGGCAGGGTGAGCAGTACTTC.

The chain carries TRBV5-6 and TRBJ2-7, with D unclear. Germline-derived CDR1 and CDR2 are SGHDT and YYEEEE. Between the trimmed V and J ends, which lost 3 bases and 6 bases, there was a span of 7 bases. This CDR3 spans 11 amino acids. As DNA, the CDR3 is TGTGCCAGCAGCTCCCGAGTCGAGCAGTACTTC. This encodes CASSSRVEQYF. Full variable domain (missing parts from reference TRBV5-6 and TRBJ2-7): DAGVTQSPTHLIKTRGQQVTLRCSPKSGHDTVSWYQQALGQGPQFIFQYYEEEERQRGNFPDRFSGHQFPNYSSELNVNALLLGDSALYLCASSSRVEQYFGPGTRLTVT.

Remarks on this clone: A read error may account for a junction end that differs from germline. This chain uses TRBV7-7 with TRBJ2-5; D is perhaps TRBD2 (5 bases). The CDR3 spans 14 residues. Germline CDR1 is SSHAT and CDR2 is FNYEAQ (reference sequence). The CDR3 reads CASSLGGNKETQYF. CDR3 coding DNA: TGTGCTAGCAGCTTAGGAGGAAATAAAGAGACCCAGTACTTC.

The rearrangement links TRBV19 to TRBJ2-3; tentatively, D is TRBD1 or TRBD2 (7 bases each). The germline gives CDR1 LNHDA, CDR2 SQIVND (reference sequence). The CDR3 is 14 residues long. V lost 5 bases, J lost 7 bases, and 16 bases lay in between. In nucleotides, the CDR3 is TGTGCCAGTAGTGCCGACAGGGAGGGGAATACGCAGTATTTT. It translates to CASSADREGNTQYF.